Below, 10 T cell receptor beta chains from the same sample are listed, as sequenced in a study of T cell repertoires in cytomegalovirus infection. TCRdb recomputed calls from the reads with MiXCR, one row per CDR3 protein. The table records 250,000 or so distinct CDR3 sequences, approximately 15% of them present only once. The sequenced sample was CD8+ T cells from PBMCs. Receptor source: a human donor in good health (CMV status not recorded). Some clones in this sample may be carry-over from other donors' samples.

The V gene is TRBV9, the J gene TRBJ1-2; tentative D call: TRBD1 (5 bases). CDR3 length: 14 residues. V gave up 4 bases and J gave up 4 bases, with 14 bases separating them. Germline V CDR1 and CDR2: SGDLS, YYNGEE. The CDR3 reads CASSYSGGPYGYTF. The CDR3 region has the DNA TGTGCCAGCAGCTATAGCGGGGGTCCCTATGGCTACACCTTC.

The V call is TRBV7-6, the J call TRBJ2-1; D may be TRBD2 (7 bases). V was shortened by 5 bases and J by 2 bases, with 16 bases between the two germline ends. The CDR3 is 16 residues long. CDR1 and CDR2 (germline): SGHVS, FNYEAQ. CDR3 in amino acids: CASSPTGRTAYNEQFF. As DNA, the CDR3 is TGTGCCAGCAGCCCTACCGGGAGGACAGCCTACAATGAGCAGTTCTTC.

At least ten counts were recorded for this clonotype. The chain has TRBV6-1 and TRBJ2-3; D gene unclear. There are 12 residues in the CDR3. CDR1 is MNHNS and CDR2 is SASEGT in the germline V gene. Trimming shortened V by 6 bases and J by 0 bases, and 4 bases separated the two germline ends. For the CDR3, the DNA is TGTGCCAGCAGCAATAGCACAGATACGCAGTATTTT. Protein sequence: CASSNSTDTQYF.

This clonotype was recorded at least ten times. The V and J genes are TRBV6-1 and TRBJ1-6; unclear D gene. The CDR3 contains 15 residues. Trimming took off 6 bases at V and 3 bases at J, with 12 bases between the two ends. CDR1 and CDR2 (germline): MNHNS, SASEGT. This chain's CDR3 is CASRPGSYYNSPLHF. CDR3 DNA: TGTGCCAGCAGACCTGGGAGTTACTATAATTCACCCCTCCACTTT.

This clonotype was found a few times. Here the CDR3 reads CASSQGGDQETQYF. The CDR3 nucleotides are TGCGCCAGCAGCCAGGGGGGAGACCAAGAGACCCAGTACTTC. The chain links TRBV4-1 to TRBJ2-5, with D tentatively TRBD2 (6 bases). V gave up 3 bases and J gave up 0 bases, with 8 bases separating them. The V gene's germline CDR1 is MGHRA and CDR2 YSYEKL. The CDR3 is 14 residues long.

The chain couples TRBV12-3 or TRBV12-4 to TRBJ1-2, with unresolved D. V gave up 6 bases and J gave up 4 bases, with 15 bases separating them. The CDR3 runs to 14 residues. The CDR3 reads CASSSRGLSYGYTF. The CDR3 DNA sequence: TGTGCCAGCAGCTCTCGCGGACTCTCCTATGGCTACACCTTC.

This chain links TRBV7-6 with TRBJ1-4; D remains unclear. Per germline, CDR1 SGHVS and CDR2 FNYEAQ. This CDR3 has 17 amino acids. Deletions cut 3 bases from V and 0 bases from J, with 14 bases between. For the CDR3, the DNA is TGTGCCAGCAGCTTCCGGCCCGACACCGCAACTAATGAAAAACTGTTTTTT. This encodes CASSFRPDTATNEKLFF.

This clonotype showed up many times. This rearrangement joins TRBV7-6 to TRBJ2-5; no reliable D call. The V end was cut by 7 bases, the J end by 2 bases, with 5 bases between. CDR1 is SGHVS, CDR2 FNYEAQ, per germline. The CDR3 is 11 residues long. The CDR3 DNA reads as TGTGCCAGCACCATACAAGAGACCCAGTACTTC. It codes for CASTIQETQYF.

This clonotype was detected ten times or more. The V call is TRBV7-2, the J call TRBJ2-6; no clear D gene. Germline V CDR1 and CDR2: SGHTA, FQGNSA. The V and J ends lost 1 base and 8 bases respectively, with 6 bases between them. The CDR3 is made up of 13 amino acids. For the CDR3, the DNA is TGTGCCAGCAGCTTAGGGGGTTCCAACGTCCTGACTTTC. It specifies CASSLGGSNVLTF.

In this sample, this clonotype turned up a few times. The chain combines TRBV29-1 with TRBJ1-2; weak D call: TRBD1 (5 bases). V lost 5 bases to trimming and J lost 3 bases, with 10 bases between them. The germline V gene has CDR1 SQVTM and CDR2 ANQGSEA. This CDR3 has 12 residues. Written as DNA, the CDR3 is TGCAGCGTTTTGGGGGGGGACTATGGCTACACCTTC. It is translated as CSVLGGDYGYTF. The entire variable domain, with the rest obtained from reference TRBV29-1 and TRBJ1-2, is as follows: SAVISQKPSRDICQRGTSLTIQCQVDSQVTMMFWYRQQPGQSLTLIATANQGSEATYESGFVIDKFPISRPNLTFSTLTVSNMSPEDSSIYLCSVLGGDYGYTFGSGTRLTVV.